Sequencing of this T cell receptor beta chain was carried out in a study of blood T cell repertoires in COVID-19. Across the study: COVID-19 samples from acute and convalescent phases originated in the United States, Italy and Spain. The cDNA or gDNA used as material had been derived from T cells, B-cell-depleted T cells, or PBMCs.

Per the original data handling: The assay estimated nucleated cells by amplifying reference gene primers. Using immunoSEQ multiplex PCR, the repertoire was profiled, and TCRdb retains in-frame clones only, with some absent. D and trimming were read from the DNA, whereas the V and J calls and clone size are those reported in that table. There are fewer than 70,000 clones in the sample; around 86% occur only once, and 7% to 9.5% lies in the top ten. Specimen: peripheral blood. This TCR was recovered from a man between 45 and 60 years old with active COVID-19.

The CDR3 nucleotides are TGTGCCAGCAATTCGAATGCAGGGGATGGCTACACCTTC. Translation: CASNSNAGDGYTF. V and J are TRBV12-3 or TRBV12-4 and TRBJ1-2, with D maybe TRBD1 (6 bases). CDR3 length: 13 residues. V lost 7 bases and J lost 6, with 15 bases in between.